A single sample gave rise to the 21 T cell receptor beta chains below, sequenced in a study of blood T cell repertoires in COVID-19. Clones were read by immunoSEQ multiplex PCR, and TCRdb kept only the in-frame ones, dropping some. The sample yields some 98,000 clones, approximately 82% seen once. The specimen sequenced was peripheral blood. The source is a man in his 60s with acute or convalescent COVID-19.

The table lists this clone with a count of one. The gene calls are TRBV7-9 and TRBJ2-3; unclear D gene. The CDR3 contains 16 residues. CDR1 SEHNR and CDR2 FQNEAQ come from the germline V gene (reference sequence). Trimming stripped 1 base from V and 3 bases from J, with 14 bases between. In nucleotides, the CDR3 is TGTGCCAGCAGCTTAGTCGCCAGCACCGGGACAGATACGCAGTATTTT. This codes for CASSLVASTGTDTQYF.

The genes are TRBV7-6 and TRBJ2-7; TRBD2 aligns across 13 bases. The junction had 5 bases not matched to a gene; V was cut back by 5 bases and J by 4 bases. Looked up from germline, CDR1 is SGHVS and CDR2 is FNYEAQ. This CDR3 spans 15 amino acids. For the CDR3, the DNA is TGTGCCAGCAGCGCCGGGACTAGCGGGGTGTACGAGCAGTACTTC. It yields the protein CASSAGTSGVYEQYF.

This sequence joins TRBV3-1 (or the pseudogene TRBV3-2) and TRBJ1-6; TRBD1 aligns across 7 bases. Germline CDR1 and CDR2: LGHDT and YNNKEL (reference sequence). The CDR3 consists of 16 residues. Trimming cost V 5 bases and J 5 bases; bases outside gene matches: 9. This CDR3 reads CASSSLQGSNNSPLHF. CDR3 DNA sequence: TGTGCCAGCAGCTCGCTACAGGGGTCAAATAATTCACCCCTCCACTTT.

The J gene is TRBJ2-1, the V gene TRBV19, with D possibly TRBD2 on 5 matching bases. The CDR3 is 15 amino acids. The V end was cut by 1 base, the J end by 7 bases, with 14 bases between. CDR1 and CDR2 (germline): LNHDA, SQIVND (reference sequence). The CDR3 region has the DNA TGTGCCAGTAGTATAGCCCCAGTGACTATGAATGAGCAGTTCTTC. It is translated as CASSIAPVTMNEQFF. Combining the CDR3 with reference TRBV19 and TRBJ2-1 gives the whole variable domain DGGITQSPKYLFRKEGQNVTLSCEQNLNHDAMYWYRQDPGQGLRLIYYSQIVNDFQKGDIAEGYSVSREKKESFPLTVTSAQKNPTAFYLCASSIAPVTMNEQFFGPGTRLTVL.

CDR3 residues: CASSQSGGVPYGYTF. CDR3 bases: TGTGCCAGCAGCCAATCAGGAGGGGTGCCCTATGGCTACACCTTC. The chain couples TRBV4-2 to TRBJ1-2, with D possibly matching TRBD1 (5 bases). The CDR3 extends over 15 amino acids. Trimming took off 2 bases at V and 4 bases at J, with 14 bases between the two ends. Looked up from germline, CDR1 is LGHNA and CDR2 is YNFKEQ.

A single count supports this clone. The V gene is TRBV11-3, the J gene TRBJ2-1; 11 positions agree with TRBD2. With V trimmed by 6 bases and J by 7 bases, 14 bases remained unmatched. The CDR3 contains 17 residues. Germline lookup yields CDR1 SGHNT and CDR2 YENEEA. The chain's CDR3 is CASSYSGGAGLRNEQFF. CDR3 nucleotide sequence: TGTGCCAGCAGTTATAGCGGGGGGGCCGGTTTACGTAATGAGCAGTTCTTC. The variable domain in full, completed from reference TRBV11-3 and TRBJ2-1, reads EAGVVQSPRYKIIEKKQPVAFWCNPISGHNTLYWYLQNLGQGPELLIRYENEEAVDDSQLPKDRFSAERLKGVDSTLKIQPAELGDSAVYLCASSYSGGAGLRNEQFFGPGTRLTVL.

This clone was seen a few times. The chain recombines TRBV7-2 with TRBJ1-6; 11 bases are a match to TRBD1. CDR3 length: 15 amino acids. J was trimmed by 9 bases and V by 3 bases; bases with no gene match: 4. The germline CDR1 and CDR2 sequences are SGHTA and FQGNSA. For the CDR3, the DNA is TGTGCCAGCAGCTTCACAGGACAGGGGGCTTCACCCCTCCACTTT. Amino acids: CASSFTGQGASPLHF.

This clone was counted only a few times. The rearrangement joins TRBV9 to TRBJ2-2, with 7 nucleotides matching TRBD2. With V trimmed by 2 bases and J by 6 bases, 13 bases remained unmatched. The CDR3 spans 17 residues. CDR1 SGDLS and CDR2 YYNGEE come from the germline V gene. The CDR3 is CASSVQAGPRGAGELFF. As DNA, the CDR3 is TGTGCCAGCAGCGTCCAGGCCGGGCCCCGGGGGGCCGGGGAGCTGTTTTTT. The variable domain in full, with the rest retrieved from reference TRBV9 and TRBJ2-2, is DSGVTQTPKHLITATGQRVTLRCSPRSGDLSVYWYQQSLDQGLQFLIQYYNGEERAKGNILERFSAQQFPDLHSELNLSSLELGDSALYFCASSVQAGPRGAGELFFGEGSRLTVL.

The V gene is TRBV29-1, the J gene TRBJ2-1; weak D call: TRBD1 (5 bases). The germline CDR1 and CDR2 sequences are SQVTM and ANQGSEA. The CDR3 is 16 residues long. The V end lost 7 bases, the J end lost 4 bases, and 23 bases lay between the germline ends. In nucleotides, the CDR3 is TGCAGCGCCCTAGGCCGAAGGGGAATCAGTTACAATGAGCAGTTCTTC. It is translated as CSALGRRGISYNEQFF.

The chain employs TRBV6-5 and TRBJ1-3, with D possibly being TRBD1 (6 bases). This CDR3 has 15 amino acids. Trimming cost V 5 bases and J 0 bases, with 11 bases left between them. The germline gives CDR1 MNHEY, CDR2 SVGAGI. The CDR3 nucleotides read TGTGCCAGCAGTCTTAGGGGGGGCTCTGGAAACACCATATATTTT. The encoded protein is CASSLRGGSGNTIYF.

V usage is TRBV3-1 (or the pseudogene TRBV3-2) and J usage is TRBJ2-7; 7 positions match TRBD2. V lost 1 base and J lost 6; bases outside the gene matches: 6. Germline CDR1 and CDR2: LGHDT and YNNKEL (reference sequence). The CDR3 spans 14 residues. The CDR3 region has the DNA TGTGCCAGCAGCCAAGGGACTAGATCTAGCGAGCAGTACGTC. It encodes CASSQGTRSSEQYV.

The chain joins TRBV11-2 to TRBJ1-2; 11 nucleotides align to TRBD1. Looked up from germline, CDR1 is SGHAT and CDR2 is FQNNGV. The CDR3 is 12 residues long. Trimming cost V 5 bases and J 9 bases; bases outside gene matches: 2. The CDR3 loop is CASSRDRGSYTF. CDR3 coding DNA: TGTGCCAGCAGCCGGGACAGGGGGAGCTACACCTTC.

The gene calls are TRBV5-1 and TRBJ2-3, with D possibly being TRBD1 (6 bases). The CDR3 has 15 residues. Germline V gene sequence: CDR1 SGHRS, CDR2 YFSETQ. Trimming shortened V by 5 bases and J by 1 base, and 14 bases separated the two germline ends. CDR3 loop: CASSLQGFGTDTQYF. The DNA for the CDR3 is TGCGCCAGCAGTTTACAGGGCTTTGGCACAGATACGCAGTATTTT.

This chain connects TRBV7-2 to TRBJ2-7, with D perhaps matching TRBD1 (6 bases). CDR3 size: 13 residues. V shed 5 bases and J shed 2 bases, with 10 bases lying between them. CDR1 and CDR2 from the germline V gene are SGHTA and FQGNSA. CDR3: CASSPKGAYEQYF. The CDR3 bases are TGTGCCAGCAGCCCCAAGGGGGCCTACGAGCAGTACTTC.

The chain joins TRBV19 to TRBJ1-6; D uncertain. CDR1 and CDR2 (germline): LNHDA, SQIVND (reference sequence). This CDR3 spans 11 amino acids. The germline V and J ends were trimmed by 8 bases and 16 bases, with 15 bases remaining between them. The CDR3 region has the DNA TGTGCCAGTGGTGGGCCTCACCCGCTCCACTTT. Translated: CASGGPHPLHF.

This clone has just a few counts. CDR3 sequence reads: CASSDGYSGGELFF. CDR3 DNA: TGTGCCAGCAGTGACGGCTACTCGGGCGGGGAGCTGTTTTTT. This sequence joins TRBV6-4 and TRBJ2-2; unclear D gene. The germline gives CDR1 MRHNA, CDR2 SNTAGT. CDR3 length: 14 amino acids. V lost 2 bases and J 7 bases, leaving 11 bases between the germline ends.

This clone was seen a single time. This chain connects TRBV7-8 to TRBJ2-3; 10 bases align to TRBD1. Germline loops: CDR1 SGHVS, CDR2 FQNEAQ. The CDR3 length is 13 residues. V lost 5 bases, J lost 6 bases, and 2 bases stayed unmatched. DNA for the CDR3: TGTGCCAGCAGCCAGGACAGGGGGGATACGCAGTATTTT. This gives the protein CASSQDRGDTQYF. Full variable domain (remainder filled in from reference TRBV7-8 and TRBJ2-3): GAGVSQSPRYKVAKRGQDVALRCDPISGHVSLFWYQQALGQGPEFLTYFQNEAQLDKSGLPSDRFFAERPEGSVSTLKIQRTQQEDSAVYLCASSQDRGDTQYFGPGTRLTVL.

V usage is TRBV23-1 and J usage is TRBJ2-7; 9 bases are shared with TRBD1. TRBV23-1 is noted as an ORF with a role that remains uncertain. The CDR3 is 14 amino acids. Unmatched junction bases numbered 8, after V lost 8 bases and J lost 3 bases. The CDR3 protein is CASPTGGRLYEQYF. CDR3 DNA sequence: TGCGCCAGCCCTACAGGGGGCCGACTCTACGAGCAGTACTTC.

V gene TRBV5-4 combines with J gene TRBJ2-2; TRBD1 matches 7 bases. CDR3 length: 15 amino acids. V lost 4 bases, J lost 5 bases, and 8 bases stayed unmatched. Germline assignment: CDR1 SGHNT and CDR2 YYREEE (reference sequence). CDR3 amino acids: CASSPSDRATGELFF. The CDR3 DNA reads as TGTGCCAGCAGCCCCTCCGACAGGGCGACCGGGGAGCTGTTTTTT.

The chain is built from TRBV19 and TRBJ1-5; 7 nucleotides line up with TRBD1. This CDR3 has 16 amino acids. CDR1 LNHDA and CDR2 SQIVND come from the germline V gene (reference sequence). The ends lost 3 bases at V and 5 bases at J; junction bases unmatched: 10. In nucleotides, the CDR3 is TGTGCCAGTAGTATTCAGGGACAGCCGGCGGATCAGCCCCAGCATTTT. Its protein product is CASSIQGQPADQPQHF. The full variable domain, in which reference TRBV19 and TRBJ1-5 provide the parts outside the CDR3, is DGGITQSPKYLFRKEGQNVTLSCEQNLNHDAMYWYRQDPGQGLRLIYYSQIVNDFQKGDIAEGYSVSREKKESFPLTVTSAQKNPTAFYLCASSIQGQPADQPQHFGDGTRLSIL.

This chain uses TRBV25-1 with TRBJ2-4; the match to TRBD1 covers 7 bases. There are 15 residues in the CDR3. Germline CDR1 is MGHDK and CDR2 is SYGVNS. V was clipped by 3 bases and J by 3 bases; unmatched bases: 5. CDR3 protein: CASSDSGTVKNIQYF. CDR3 DNA sequence: TGTGCCAGCAGTGACTCCGGGACAGTCAAAAACATTCAGTACTTC.